In its sample, the clone carrying this T cell receptor beta chain was seen many times. The authors built TCR beta libraries using iRepertoire HTBI primers and Arm-PCR of CDR3 regions. TCRdb fed the multiplex PCR reads into MiXCR, producing one record per CDR3 protein. The sample carries some 250,000 distinct CDR3 sequences, around 18% recorded once. Time point denoted: newly diagnosed GD, antithyroid drugs for less than 3 months. With RNA extracted from PBMCs as input, the TCR library was made. The record originates from a study of regulatory T cells in long-lasting Graves disease. CDR3 length: 16 amino acids. Germline V lookup: CDR1 SGHRS, CDR2 YFSETQ. J lost 3 bases, V lost 0 bases, and 5 bases had no gene match. This sample also belongs to another study, concerning T cells in Graves' hyperthyroidism and ophthalmopathy. That study reports: It was considered stable Graves' hyperthyroidism when ophthalmopathy did not progress within 18 months. Lactation, pregnancy, other autoimmune disease or uncontrolled infection excluded patients.

The sample consisted of peripheral blood mononuclear cells (PBMCs), taken at new diagnosis, from a patient treated with antithyroid drugs. This sequence originates from a young woman with Graves disease. This chain connects TRBV5-1 to TRBJ1-3; the match to TRBD1 covers 8 bases. The CDR3 coding sequence is TGCGCCAGCAGCTTGGAGGGACAGGAATTTGGAAACACCATATATTTT. Encoded protein: CASSLEGQEFGNTIYF.